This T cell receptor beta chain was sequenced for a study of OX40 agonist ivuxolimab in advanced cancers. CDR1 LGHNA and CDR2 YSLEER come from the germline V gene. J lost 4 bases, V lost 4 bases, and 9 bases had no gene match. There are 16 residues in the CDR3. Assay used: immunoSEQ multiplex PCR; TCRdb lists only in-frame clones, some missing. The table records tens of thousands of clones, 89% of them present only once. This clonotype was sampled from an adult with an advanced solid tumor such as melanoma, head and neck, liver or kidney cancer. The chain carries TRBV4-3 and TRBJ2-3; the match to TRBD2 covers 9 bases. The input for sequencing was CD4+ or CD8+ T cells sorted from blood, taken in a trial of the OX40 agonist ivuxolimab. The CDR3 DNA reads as TGCGCCAGCAGCCGGGGCATAGCGGGAGTATCAGATACGCAGTATTTT. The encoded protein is CASSRGIAGVSDTQYF.